A single T cell receptor (beta chain) is shown here with its context. The antigen it recognizes is unknown. Per-nucleotide qualities are absent, and no much larger clonotype sits a single base away. The data belong to a study of cytomegalovirus exposure and HLA in healthy donors (dated by TCRdb to about 2017). With respect to the entire study: An earlier analysis of a few hundred of the donors reported about 260 Gb of sequence data and about 120 million unique TCR beta sequences obtained from about 200 million T cells. Every discovery cohort repertoire had been produced on one sequencing platform. The study aimed to test whether cataloging public T cell receptors could reveal signatures of past pathogen exposure. In a later analysis, previously published TCR beta repertoires from 550 to 750 donors were re-analyzed and high-resolution HLA genotyping was added so that TCR occurrence patterns could be studied. Typing coverage differed by locus: A, B, C, DRB1 and DQB1 were typed in about 629-640 donors, DQA1 in 522, DPA1 in 600 to 610, and DPB1 in just under 490. An early release that covered approximately 600 HLA-typed donors contained approximately 320 gigabases of sequencing data and some 87 million unique TCR sequences. Among the roughly 380 genotyped donors, around 79% belonged to the genetic ancestry cluster associated with self-reported Caucasian donors. The T cell repertoires of some 700 subjects were profiled by immunosequencing and related to cytomegalovirus serostatus. Among several hundred genotyped donors of the cohort, an average of roughly 230,000 unique TCR beta nucleotide sequences was sequenced per donor, of which 15% to 20% were non-productive. The study combined high-throughput TCR immunosequencing, statistical association of individual TCRs with disease status, and machine learning to predict cytomegalovirus infection status. Besides the first cohort of roughly 660 subjects, a separate validation cohort made up of roughly 130 different subjects was used. In the later analysis, no new phenotypic data were used to find candidate immune exposures; instead, reliance was placed on TCR beta sequences and their occurrence across donors. Roughly 5 DR-DQ haplotypes were handled as single units for association and clustering, since linkage in the cohort was strong. Alongside the repertoire data, information on donor age, sex, ethnicity and CMV serostatus was compiled. A later genetic analysis took genome-wide SNP genotypes for about three fifths of the roughly 670 donors and used that subset as a discovery cohort. In an earlier analysis of several hundred of the donors, high-throughput TCR beta sequencing was used to judge whether each TCR beta V gene segment behaved as functional or pseudogenic. HLA typing included class I and class II loci at four-digit resolution.

What the study reported, not specific to this receptor: A few of the identified cytomegalovirus-associated TCR beta chains were confirmed in vitro to be specific for cytomegalovirus antigens. Some 15 rarely observed V segments, including chromosome 9 orphons, were excluded from the earlier analysis of 550 to 700 of the donors because counts were too low. When HLA alleles, especially DR and DQ, strongly co-occurred, attributing TCR associations to individual alleles was difficult. Presence/absence analyses assumed roughly uniform sequencing depth across donors, an assumption that may not hold. A later genetic analysis reported fewer N-insertions in productive TCRs among donors in an Asian-associated ancestry cluster than the roughly 690-donor mean. According to a later analysis, TCR association rates differed among HLA loci, with DRB1 alleles showing the most associated TCRs and HLA-C alleles showing the fewest. Specific HLA alleles were associated with around 18,000 TCR beta sequences at a false discovery rate of 0.05 in a later analysis. Compared with equally common non-associated chains, HLA-associated TCR beta chains in a later analysis were more clonally expanded and had lower generation probabilities. Across donors, most TCR sequences were observed very rarely, whereas some public TCRs were present in many individuals. The classifier was reported to diagnose cytomegalovirus status with high specificity and sensitivity in both the original cohort and the validation cohort. According to a later analysis, most CMV-associated TCR beta chains appeared to be HLA-restricted, and the HLA associations seemed to be driven largely by CMV exposure. According to the authors, the approach could potentially be generalized to other disease states and immunological phenotypes. Several of the top co-occurrence clusters appeared to be linked to parvovirus B19, influenza, CMV and Epstein-Barr virus, according to a later analysis. A cluster of highly shared sequence variants was judged likely to represent a technical artifact of the sequencing pipeline. A further reported finding was that TCR beta sequences accurately predicted the HLA-A and HLA-B alleles for most subjects in the first cohort. For the cohort, immune exposure information was limited to CMV serostatus. HLA typing was unavailable for some donors at each locus, so association tests used only the typed subset. The cohort was sequenced for TCR beta chains only, and without alpha or paired-chain data the features that could be detected were limited. V-gene and J-gene trimming of TCR beta chains was associated with a missense DCLRE1C variant in a later genetic analysis, and the association was replicated in an independent cohort. Correlated functional status among segregating V segments might be attributable to linkage disequilibrium, but an unknown experimental factor could not be ruled out. In an earlier analysis of 587 of the donors, most TCR beta V segments appeared in productive rearrangements about 87% or about 30% of the time, broadly matching IMGT annotations. The study gave a list of some 150 TCR beta chains associated with cytomegalovirus.

Library preparation used the immunoSEQ multiplex PCR assay. For the multiplex PCR, a mixture combining 60 forward primers for TCR Vbeta segments and 13 reverse primers for TCR Jbeta segments was used. A multiplex PCR assay on genomic DNA amplified the CDR3 region of rearranged TCR beta genes. The amplified TCR beta libraries were sequenced on the Illumina HiSeq System as 87-base-pair reads. The study's processing was this. A later analysis counted about 80 million unique TCR beta chains across the 650 to 800 repertoires, and approximately 11 million of these chains were shared by at least two donors. To remove PCR and sequencing errors, raw reads were error-corrected and collapsed into unique sequences using a nearest-neighbor algorithm that merged closely related sequences. V, D and J gene segments were assigned by aligning CDR3 sequences to IMGT reference sequences. For a sequence to be retained, a match of at least six nucleotides to both a V gene segment and a J gene segment was required. A rearrangement counted as productive if the CDR3 had no stop codons and remained in frame with V and J, and every other rearrangement counted as non-productive. Following IMGT convention, CDR3 was defined as the stretch from the second conserved V-encoded cysteine up to the conserved J-encoded phenylalanine. In an earlier analysis of approximately 590 of the donors, sequences lacking an unambiguous match to a single V gene segment were excluded. In an earlier analysis of 450 to 750 of the donors, a V segment was called functional when productive rearrangements were above 56.7%, and segregating when the standard deviation between donors exceeded 5%. A statistical classification framework was built to diagnose cytomegalovirus status from the catalog of TCR beta chain sequences. A later analysis assigned V and J genes by comparing TCR nucleotide sequences with IMGT/GENE-DB human TR gene sequences. Using the TCRdist pipeline, a later analysis assigned CDR3 sequences along with most-parsimonious VDJ recombination scenarios. A later analysis defined each TCR beta chain by its CDR3 amino acid sequence plus V-gene family, and excluded reads lacking a unique V-gene family. As a way to deal with suspected cross-contamination and a sequencing artifact, a later analysis dropped 640 or so nucleotide sequences that were highly shared and had low generation probability. In a later analysis, a clonal expansion index was calculated for each public chain from normalized within-repertoire ranks of inferred template counts. A later analysis computed generation probabilities with a VDJ recombination model fitted to out-of-frame rearrangements, and checked the results against IGoR. In a later analysis, TCR-TCR, TCR-HLA and TCR-CMV co-occurrence was scored with hypergeometric tests, and a repertoire-size bias correction was applied to TCR pairs. In a later analysis, false discovery rates were estimated by permuting HLA or CMV assignments 20 times. In a later analysis, co-occurring TCRs were grouped with DBSCAN, and TCRdist sequence similarity was added when clustering was performed within HLA-allele-positive subsets. For co-occurrence clustering, repertoires with fewer than 30,000 or more than 120,000 public chains were excluded, along with roughly five repertoires with anomalous nucleotide sharing. TCRdb retrieved this table from immuneACCESS and kept in-frame rearrangements only. Not all clones are present; in checked studies, unresolved V genes account for under half, and no reason is known for the remainder. V and J calls and clone size are as listed in that table; D and trimming were resolved from the DNA. In this sample the table shows 70,000 to 75,000 clones, 55% to 75% of which occur a single time. Of the sample, about 12% falls within the top ten clones.

The cohort was made up of roughly 670 healthy bone marrow donors. At the time of sampling, all cohort members were nominally healthy, though unrecorded immune exposures were likely present. The donor was CMV seropositive and belonged to the group of 250 to 300 seropositive cohort members. Every donor gave a peripheral blood sample, and the peripheral blood mononuclear cells from that sample were used for TCR beta sequencing. Genomic DNA extraction from the blood cell samples was performed with the Qiagen DNeasy Blood Extraction Kit. This receptor was identified in a woman aged 35 to 49 in good health and CMV-seropositive. Specimen: PBMCs.

At the DNA level, the sequence is TGTGCCAGCAGCGCGGCCCCGACAGTCACAGATACGCAGTATTTT. It specifies CASSAAPTVTDTQYF. The rearranged chain carries TRBV5-8 and TRBJ2-3; the D gene is perhaps TRBD1, on 5 matching bases. The CDR3, from cysteine to phenylalanine, totals 15 residues. Only CDR3 DNA remains: 45 bases, in frame from the first base. The germline V gene sets CDR1 to SGHTS and CDR2 to YDEGEE. V gives up 4 bases and J gives up 2 bases, and the segment between their germline ends measures 14 bases. The CDR3 plus the reference TRBV5-8 and TRBJ2-3 genes for the other parts give the full variable domain: EAGVTQSPTHLIKTRGQQATLRCSPISGHTSVYWYQQALGLGLQFLLWYDEGEERNRGNFPPRFSGRQFPNYSSELNVNALELEDSALYLCASSAAPTVTDTQYFGPGTRLTVL.